This T cell receptor (beta chain) is drawn from a study of OX40 agonist ivuxolimab in advanced cancers. Study-wide points: Partly responding patients at 0.1-3.0 mg/kg showed some of the smallest clonal expansion.

In its sample, this clone was seen a few times. The antigen is not known. The method was immunoSEQ multiplex PCR; TCRdb's version includes in-frame clones alone and lacks a portion of them. The sample has 75,000 to 95,000 clones, around nine tenths seen once. V gave up 6 bases and J gave up 4 bases, with 24 bases separating them. Germline assignment: CDR1 SGHAT and CDR2 FQNNGV. The CDR3 sequence is 17 residues long. This material consisted of CD4+ or CD8+ T cells sorted from blood, taken in a trial of the OX40 agonist ivuxolimab. The source is an adult with an advanced solid tumor such as melanoma, head and neck, liver or kidney cancer. The V gene is TRBV11-2, the J gene TRBJ1-1; perhaps TRBD1 as D (6 bases). CDR3 DNA: TGTGCCAGCAGTCCGCCCCACGGGGGCGTAGGCAGCACTGAAGCTTTCTTT. This gives the protein CASSPPHGGVGSTEAFF.